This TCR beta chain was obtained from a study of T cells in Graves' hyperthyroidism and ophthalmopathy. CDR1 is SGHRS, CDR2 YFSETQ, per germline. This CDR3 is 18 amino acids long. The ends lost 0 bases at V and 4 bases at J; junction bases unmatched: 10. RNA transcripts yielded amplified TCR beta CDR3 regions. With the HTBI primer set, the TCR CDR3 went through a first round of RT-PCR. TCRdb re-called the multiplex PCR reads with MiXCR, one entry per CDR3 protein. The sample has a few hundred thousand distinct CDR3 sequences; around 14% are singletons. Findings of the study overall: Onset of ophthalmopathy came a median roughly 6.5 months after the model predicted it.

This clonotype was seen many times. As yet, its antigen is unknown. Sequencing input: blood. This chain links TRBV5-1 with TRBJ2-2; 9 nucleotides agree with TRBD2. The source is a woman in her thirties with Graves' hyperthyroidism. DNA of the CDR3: TGCGCCAGCAGCTTGGTTGCCCCCCTAGCGGGACTCACCGGGGAGCTGTTTTTT. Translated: CASSLVAPLAGLTGELFF.